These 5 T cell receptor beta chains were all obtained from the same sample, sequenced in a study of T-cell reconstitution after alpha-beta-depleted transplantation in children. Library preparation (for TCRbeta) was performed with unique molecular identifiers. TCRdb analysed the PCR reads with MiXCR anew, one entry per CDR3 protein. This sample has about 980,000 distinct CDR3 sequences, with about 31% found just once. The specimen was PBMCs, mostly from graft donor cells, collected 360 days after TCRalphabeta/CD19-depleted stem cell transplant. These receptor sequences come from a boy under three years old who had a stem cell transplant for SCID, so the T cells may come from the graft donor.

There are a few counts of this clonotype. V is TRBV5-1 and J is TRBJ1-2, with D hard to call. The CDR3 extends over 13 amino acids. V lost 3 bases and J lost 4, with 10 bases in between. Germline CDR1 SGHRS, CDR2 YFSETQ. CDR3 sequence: CASSYDKTYGYTF. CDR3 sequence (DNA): TGCGCCAGCAGCTACGACAAGACCTATGGCTACACCTTC.

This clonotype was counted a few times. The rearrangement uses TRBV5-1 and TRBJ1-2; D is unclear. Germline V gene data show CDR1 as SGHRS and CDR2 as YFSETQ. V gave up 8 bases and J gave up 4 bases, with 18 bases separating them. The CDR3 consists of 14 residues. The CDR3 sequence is CASRPELVTYGYTF. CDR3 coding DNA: TGCGCCAGTAGGCCTGAGTTGGTGACCTATGGCTACACCTTC.

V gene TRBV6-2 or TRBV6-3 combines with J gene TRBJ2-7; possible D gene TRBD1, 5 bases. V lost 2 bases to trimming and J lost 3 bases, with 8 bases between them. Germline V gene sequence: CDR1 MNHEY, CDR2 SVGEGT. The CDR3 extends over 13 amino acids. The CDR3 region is CASSYGAVYEQYF. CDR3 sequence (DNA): TGTGCCAGCAGTTACGGGGCGGTCTACGAGCAGTACTTC.

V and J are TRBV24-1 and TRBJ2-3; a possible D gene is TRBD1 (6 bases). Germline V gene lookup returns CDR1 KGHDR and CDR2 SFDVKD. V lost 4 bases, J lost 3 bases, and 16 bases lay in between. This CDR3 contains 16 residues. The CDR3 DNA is TGTGCCACCAGTGACCACAGGGTTTTGTCTACAGATACGCAGTATTTT. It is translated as CATSDHRVLSTDTQYF.

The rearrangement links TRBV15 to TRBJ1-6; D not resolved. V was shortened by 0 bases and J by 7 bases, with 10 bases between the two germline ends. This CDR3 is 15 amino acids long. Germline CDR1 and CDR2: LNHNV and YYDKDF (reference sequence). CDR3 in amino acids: CATSREPSSNSPLHF. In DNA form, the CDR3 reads TGTGCCACCAGCAGAGAACCCAGCAGCAATTCACCCCTCCACTTT.